What follows are 19 T cell receptor beta chains derived from one specimen sequenced in a study of shared clonotypes between healthy human individuals. The repertoire was sequenced with immunoSEQ multiplex PCR; TCRdb's copy has only in-frame clones and lacks some. The sample has more than 2,000,000 clones; around nine tenths are singletons. Sequenced: naive CD4+ T cells sorted from blood. This sample's subset: CD45RA+ positively selected. Receptor source: a man aged 18 to 30 in good health.

The chain recombines TRBV6-6 with TRBJ2-7, with TRBD1 matching 7 bases. Trimming removed 6 bases from V and 5 bases from J; junction bases left unmatched: 16. Germline assignment: CDR1 MNHNY and CDR2 SVGAGI (reference sequence). The CDR3 runs 16 residues. The CDR3 protein is CASRAEWTGATHEQYF. The CDR3 nucleotides read TGTGCCAGCAGGGCCGAGTGGACAGGAGCCACCCACGAGCAGTACTTC.

CDR3 residues: CASTLSVEQYF. CDR3 nucleotide sequence: TGTGCCAGCACCCTCAGCGTCGAGCAGTACTTC. The chain carries TRBV11-2 and TRBJ2-7; D uncertain. Trimming shortened V by 7 bases and J by 6 bases, and 10 bases separated the two germline ends. Germline assignment: CDR1 SGHAT and CDR2 FQNNGV. The length of the CDR3 is 11 residues. The whole variable domain, filled in from reference TRBV11-2 and TRBJ2-7, reads EAGVAQSPRYKIIEKRQSVAFWCNPISGHATLYWYQQILGQGPKLLIQFQNNGVVDDSQLPKDRFSAERLKGVDSTLKIQPAKLEDSAVYLCASTLSVEQYFGPGTRLTVT.

This rearrangement joins TRBV19 to TRBJ2-1; 9 bases align to TRBD1. The CDR3 consists of 15 residues. The V segment lost 6 bases and the J segment 6 bases; nucleotides outside the gene matches: 9. The germline CDR1 and CDR2 sequences are LNHDA and SQIVND (reference sequence). The CDR3 DNA reads TGTGCCAGTAGAAATCCGGGACAGGGTCTCAATGAGCAGTTCTTC. Translating gives CASRNPGQGLNEQFF.

The V gene is TRBV5-1, the J gene TRBJ2-5, with a tentative D call TRBD2 (5 bases). This CDR3 comprises 13 residues. Germline values: CDR1 SGHRS, CDR2 YFSETQ. The V end was cut by 4 bases, the J end by 5 bases, with 12 bases between. CDR3 nucleotide sequence: TGCGCCAGCAGCGCCGTCAGAGGGGAGACCCAGTACTTC. Translated: CASSAVRGETQYF.

The chain couples TRBV9 to TRBJ2-2; 9 bases agree with TRBD2. This CDR3 spans 19 amino acids. Germline V CDR1 and CDR2: SGDLS, YYNGEE. The V segment lost 0 bases and the J segment 0 bases; nucleotides outside the gene matches: 9. The CDR3 DNA is TGTGCCAGCAGCGTAGGGGGGAGACTAGCGGTCGCGAACACCGGGGAGCTGTTTTTT. Its translation: CASSVGGRLAVANTGELFF.

This clone is a singleton in its sample. The chain links TRBV6-1 to TRBJ2-1, with TRBD2 matching over 7 bases. This CDR3 has 15 amino acids. Germline CDR1 MNHNS, CDR2 SASEGT. V dropped 3 bases and J dropped 4; count of bases not matched to a gene: 6. CDR3 nucleotides: TGTGCCAGCAGTGACGTGGGGGGGTTATACAATGAGCAGTTCTTC. Protein product: CASSDVGGLYNEQFF.

V is TRBV6-6 and J is TRBJ2-7; 8 bases map to TRBD2. Germline loops: CDR1 MNHNY, CDR2 SVGAGI (reference sequence). Trimming at V came to 4 bases and at J to 6 bases, leaving 5 bases not matched to a gene. The CDR3 runs to 13 residues. Here the CDR3 DNA reads TGTGCCAGCAGTTGGGGACTAGTAGGCGAGCAGTACTTC. This codes for CASSWGLVGEQYF.

J is TRBJ2-5 and V is TRBV27; TRBD2 aligns across 11 bases. This CDR3 is built from 17 residues. The V and J ends lost 7 bases and 5 bases, in that order; junction bases with no gene match: 15. The germline CDR1 and CDR2 sequences are MNHEY and SMNVEV (reference sequence). CDR3 in amino acids: CASTSQSIAGGGETQYF. DNA for the CDR3: TGTGCCAGCACCTCTCAGTCGATAGCGGGAGGGGGGGAGACCCAGTACTTC.

In this sample, this clone turned up a few times. This chain connects TRBV10-1 to TRBJ1-5; perhaps TRBD1 as D (5 bases). The V gene's germline CDR1 is WNHNN and CDR2 SYGVQD (reference sequence). This CDR3 comprises 13 residues. Trimming removed 9 bases from V and 3 bases from J, with 12 bases in between. The CDR3 sequence: CARLDRTNQPQHF. DNA for the CDR3: TGCGCCAGGTTAGACAGAACCAATCAGCCCCAGCATTTT.

Comment on this clone: Other DNA sequences in this specimen translate into the identical CDR3. The chain is built from TRBV5-1 and TRBJ2-7; D gene unclear. Germline V gene sequence: CDR1 SGHRS, CDR2 YFSETQ. Deletions cut 0 bases from V and 2 bases from J, with 15 bases between. The CDR3 loop spans 16 amino acids. The CDR3 loop reads CASSLAVGAQTYEQYF. CDR3 sequence (DNA): TGCGCCAGCAGCTTGGCCGTCGGAGCACAGACCTACGAGCAGTACTTC.

The V and J genes are TRBV4-3 and TRBJ2-7; 7 bases agree with TRBD1. Germline V gives CDR1 LGHNA, CDR2 YSLEER. This CDR3 spans 15 amino acids. V lost 2 bases, J lost 1 base, and 5 bases stayed unmatched. The CDR3 spells CASSQYRGPSYEQYF. CDR3 coding DNA: TGCGCCAGCAGCCAATACAGGGGCCCATCCTACGAGCAGTACTTC.

The gene calls are TRBV11-2 and TRBJ2-1; no clear D. V gave up 6 bases and J gave up 2 bases, with 5 bases separating them. Germline CDR1 is SGHAT and CDR2 is FQNNGV. The CDR3 is made up of 12 amino acids. CDR3: CASSPAYNEQFF. Here the CDR3 DNA reads TGTGCCAGCAGTCCCGCCTACAATGAGCAGTTCTTC.

The chain combines TRBV2 with TRBJ2-3; D may be TRBD1 or TRBD2 (5 bases each). The CDR3 runs 16 residues. Germline CDR1 and CDR2: SNHLY and FYNNEI. V was trimmed by 8 bases and J by 2 bases, leaving 20 bases between them. CDR3: CASEGPDGLFTDTQYF. The CDR3 region has the DNA TGTGCCAGCGAGGGACCCGACGGGCTTTTCACAGATACGCAGTATTTT.

This sequence joins TRBV7-2 and TRBJ1-6; D is perhaps TRBD1 (6 bases). The germline V and J ends were trimmed by 1 base and 6 bases, with 16 bases remaining between them. In germline, CDR1 is SGHTA, CDR2 FQGNSA. The CDR3 covers 17 residues. In nucleotides, the CDR3 is TGTGCCAGCAGCTTAGGCAGCTGGGGGCTCGGTAATTCACCCCTCCACTTT. This encodes CASSLGSWGLGNSPLHF.

The chain recombines TRBV29-1 with TRBJ2-2, with a weak D call TRBD1 (5 bases). V shed 5 bases and J shed 2 bases, with 12 bases lying between them. The germline V gene has CDR1 SQVTM and CDR2 ANQGSEA. The CDR3 length is 14 residues. CDR3 in amino acids: CSVSPRGNTGELFF. The CDR3 coding sequence is TGCAGCGTTTCTCCTAGGGGAAACACCGGGGAGCTGTTTTTT.

In its sample, this clone was seen once. The V and J genes are TRBV6-4 and TRBJ2-2, with D perhaps given as TRBD1 or TRBD2 (5 bases each). The V and J ends lost 5 bases and 6 bases respectively, with 16 bases between them. CDR3 size: 15 residues. The germline V gene encodes CDR1 MRHNA and CDR2 SNTAGT. The CDR3 nucleotides are TGTGCCAGCAGTCCCGGGACCATCGCTGCCGGGGAGCTGTTTTTT. It encodes CASSPGTIAAGELFF.

V gene TRBV9 combines with J gene TRBJ2-7; 9 nucleotides align to TRBD2. The CDR3 runs 15 residues. The germline V gene has CDR1 SGDLS and CDR2 YYNGEE. V was pared by 0 bases and J by 2 bases, with 3 bases of the junction left unmatched. The CDR3 DNA sequence: TGTGCCAGCAGCGTAGGTAGCGGGAGCCCCTACGAGCAGTACTTC. It is translated as CASSVGSGSPYEQYF.

The chain couples TRBV7-3 to TRBJ2-3, with a weak D call TRBD1 (6 bases). V was shortened by 5 bases and J by 0 bases, with 12 bases between the two germline ends. Germline-derived CDR1 and CDR2 are SGHTA and FQGTGA. There are 15 residues in the CDR3. CDR3 bases: TGTGCCAGCAGCCAAGAGGGGGACAGCACAGATACGCAGTATTTT. Translating it yields CASSQEGDSTDTQYF.

The V gene is TRBV5-4, the J gene TRBJ1-1; D perhaps matches TRBD1 (5 bases). CDR3 size: 14 residues. V dropped 7 bases and J dropped 0 bases, with 13 bases sitting between them. Germline V gene sequence: CDR1 SGHNT, CDR2 YYREEE (reference sequence). The CDR3 loop reads CASRPTEMNTEAFF. Here the CDR3 DNA reads TGTGCCAGCCGCCCGACAGAGATGAACACTGAAGCTTTCTTT.